This TCR beta chain originates from a study of human T cells and chemical hapten exposure. The length of the CDR3 is 17 residues. V shed 2 bases and J shed 4 bases, with 15 bases lying between them. Germline assignment: CDR1 SGHAT and CDR2 FQNNGV. Time point here: patch test 1, 2 weeks after DPC sensitization. This sample's treatment: therapeutic diphenylcyclopropenone sensitization with weekly scalp DPC. TCRdb called the RACE reads again in MiXCR, with one record for every CDR3 protein. There are approximately 100,000 distinct CDR3 sequences in the sample; 11% occur only once, and roughly 3.2% lies in the top ten. This clonotype was seen more than once but under ten times.

The sequence was collected from a woman aged 40 to 55 with alopecia areata. Some clones in this sample may be carry-over from other donors' samples. The specimen was whole blood, collected in connection with sensitization to the hapten diphenylcyclopropenone (DPC). The chain carries TRBV11-2 and TRBJ1-6; no definite D call. This CDR3 reads CASSLKGTITYNSPLHF. The CDR3 DNA reads as TGTGCCAGCAGCTTAAAAGGAACTATAACTTATAATTCACCCCTCCACTTT. The whole variable domain, remainder taken from reference TRBV11-2 and TRBJ1-6, is EAGVAQSPRYKIIEKRQSVAFWCNPISGHATLYWYQQILGQGPKLLIQFQNNGVVDDSQLPKDRFSAERLKGVDSTLKIQPAKLEDSAVYLCASSLKGTITYNSPLHFGNGTRLTVT.